Sequencing of this TCR beta chain was carried out in a study of shared clonotypes between healthy human individuals. J was trimmed by 3 bases and V by 7 bases; bases with no gene match: 8. Germline-derived CDR1 and CDR2 are SNHLY and FYNNEI. The CDR3 is 15 residues long. Sequencing was performed with immunoSEQ multiplex PCR; in TCRdb, only in-frame clones are kept and a portion is missing. Found here are some 2 million clones, 90% to 95% of them singletons; the top ten hold more than 0.1%. None of the donors, who were healthy HIV-negative adults, had recently had acute infections or vaccinations. The specimen was naive CD4+ T cells sorted from blood. The subset is: CD45RA+ positively selected. This TCR was recovered from a man aged 18 to 35 in good health. This chain uses TRBV2 with TRBJ2-1; 8 positions agree with TRBD1. The CDR3 loop reads CASIKDRANYNEQFF. The DNA of the CDR3 is TGTGCCAGCATTAAGGACAGGGCAAACTACAATGAGCAGTTCTTC.